This T cell receptor beta chain was recovered during a study of shared clonotypes between healthy human individuals. The donor population consisted of healthy HIV-negative adults with no recent acute infections or vaccinations. A split of CD4+ cells into CD45RA+ naive and CD45RA-negative memory subsets was performed. Germline CDR1 SGDLS, CDR2 YYNGEE. The CDR3 has 13 amino acids. V was pared by 2 bases and J by 0 bases, with 6 bases between. Notes on the study in general: Relative to their counterparts shared across all four donors, non-shared clonotypes exhibited diminished generation probabilities.

Method: immunoSEQ multiplex PCR; TCRdb's copy keeps in-frame clones and lacks some. The table records millions of clones, more than 80% of them present only once. This clone was counted between two and nine times. Antigen: not known. The clonotype originates from a man in his late teens or twenties in good health. Some clones in this sample may be carry-over from other donors' samples. Source material: naive CD4+ T cells from PBMCs. This sample's subset: CD45RA+ positively selected. V gene TRBV9 combines with J gene TRBJ2-7, with unresolved D. The CDR3 reads CASSVQSSYEQYF. CDR3 sequence (DNA): TGTGCCAGCAGCGTTCAGAGCTCCTACGAGCAGTACTTC.